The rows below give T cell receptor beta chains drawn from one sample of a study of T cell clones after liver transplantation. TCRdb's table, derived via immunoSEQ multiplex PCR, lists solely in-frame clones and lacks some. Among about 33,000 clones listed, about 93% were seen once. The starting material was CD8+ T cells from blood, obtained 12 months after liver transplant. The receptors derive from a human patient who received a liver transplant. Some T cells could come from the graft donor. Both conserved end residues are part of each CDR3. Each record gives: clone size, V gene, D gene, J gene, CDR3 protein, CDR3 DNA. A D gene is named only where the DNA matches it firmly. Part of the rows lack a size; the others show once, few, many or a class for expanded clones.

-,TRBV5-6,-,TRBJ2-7,CASSHDSPYYEQYF,TGTGCCAGCAGCCACGACTCCCCCTACTACGAGCAGTACTTC
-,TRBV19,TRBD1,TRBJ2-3,CATRQGARGDTQYF,TGTGCCACGAGGCAGGGGGCGCGTGGAGATACGCAGTATTTT
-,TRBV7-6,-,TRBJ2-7,CASSLVLGAAREQYF,TGTGCCAGCAGCTTAGTTTTGGGAGCGGCACGCGAGCAGTACTTC
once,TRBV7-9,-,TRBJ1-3,CASSPQGRSSGNTIYF,TGTGCCAGCAGCCCCCAGGGTCGGAGCTCTGGAAACACCATATATTTT
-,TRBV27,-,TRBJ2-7,CASSQDTGFEQYF,TGTGCCAGCAGTCAAGACACGGGCTTCGAGCAGTACTTC
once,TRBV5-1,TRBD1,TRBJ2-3,CASKRTGGGLADTQYF,TGCGCCAGCAAGCGGACAGGAGGAGGTTTGGCAGATACGCAGTATTTT
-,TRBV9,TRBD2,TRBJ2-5,CASSQRGTSEWGTQYF,TGTGCCAGCAGCCAGCGAGGGACTAGCGAGTGGGGGACCCAGTACTTC
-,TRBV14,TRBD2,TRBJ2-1,CASSPLAGVPYNEQFF,TGTGCCAGCAGCCCTCTAGCGGGAGTCCCCTACAATGAGCAGTTCTTC
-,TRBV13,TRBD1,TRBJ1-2,CASSLAGTALNYGYTF,TGTGCCAGCAGCTTAGCTGGGACAGCCTTAAACTATGGCTACACCTTC
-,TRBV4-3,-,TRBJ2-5,CASSRTGETQYF,TGCGCCAGCAGCCGAACCGGAGAGACCCAGTACTTC
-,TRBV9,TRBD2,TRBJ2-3,CASSVRGSGSDTQYF,TGTGCCAGCAGCGTGAGGGGTAGCGGGAGCGATACGCAGTATTTT
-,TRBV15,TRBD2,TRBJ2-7,CATSRDGGGSYEQYF,TGTGCCACCAGCAGAGATGGCGGGGGCTCCTACGAGCAGTACTTC
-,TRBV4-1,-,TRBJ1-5,CASSQEGAGNQPQHF,TGCGCCAGCAGCCAAGAGGGGGCAGGGAATCAGCCCCAGCATTTT
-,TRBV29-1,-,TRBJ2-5,CSVGHRTEETQYF,TGCAGCGTTGGGCATCGGACAGAAGAGACCCAGTACTTC
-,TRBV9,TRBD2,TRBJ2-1,CASSPRPGTSGTYNEQFF,TGTGCCAGCAGCCCCCGTCCCGGGACTAGCGGGACCTACAATGAGCAGTTCTTC